These 24 T cell receptor beta chains originate from one sample sequenced in a study of blood T cells in healthy people across ages. The use of a sample-barcoded 5' primer and a J-beta primer mix characterized a second PCR of roughly 6 to 11 cycles. Each CDR3 protein is one row after TCRdb ran MiXCR on the 5' RACE reads. The sample yields some 900,000 distinct CDR3 sequences, under 30% seen once. The sequencing sample was made of blood. The receptors derive from a woman over 75 in good health.

A remark on this clonotype: The DNA is left out, because the CDR3 cannot be placed on it with certainty; the CDR3 is given as TCRdb lists it. This chain connects TRBV18 to TRBJ2-3; the table's D call, TRBD2, was not checked against the DNA. In germline, CDR1 is KGHSH, CDR2 LQKENI. A total of 16 residues make up the CDR3, ends included. The CDR3 protein is CASSRTSGPNTDTQYF.

At least ten counts were recorded for this clonotype. The V gene is TRBV7-2, the J gene TRBJ2-1, with 11 nucleotides matching TRBD2. Germline V CDR1 and CDR2: SGHTA, FQGNSA. V lost 5 bases and J lost 10; bases outside the gene matches: 10. The CDR3 has 15 amino acids. This CDR3 reads CASSAIAGGPWEQFF. CDR3 in DNA: TGTGCCAGCAGCGCGATAGCGGGGGGGCCATGGGAGCAGTTCTTC.

As regards this clonotype: A read error may be the cause here, since a much bigger clone is one base away. The genes are TRBV21-1 and TRBJ1-2; TRBD1 reflects the table's D call only, with no check against the DNA. TRBV21-1 is annotated as a pseudogene. The CDR3 length is 17 residues. CDR3 coding DNA: TGTGCCAGCAGCACTTGGGGCCGGGACAGGTTATACTATGGCTACACCTTC. It codes for CASSTWGRDRLYYGYTF.

This clonotype was counted ten times or more. The chain joins TRBV6-2 or TRBV6-3 to TRBJ2-5; D is possibly TRBD2 (5 bases). Germline lookup yields CDR1 MNHEY and CDR2 SVGEGT. V was pared by 2 bases and J by 2 bases, with 12 bases between. The length of the CDR3 is 15 residues. The CDR3 sequence: CASSYRRQRQETQYF. CDR3 nucleotides: TGTGCCAGCAGTTACCGACGCCAGCGGCAAGAGACCCAGTACTTC.

The J gene is TRBJ1-1, the V gene TRBV3-1; no clear D gene. Trimming left V 0 bases short and J 5 bases short, with 7 bases between. Germline assignment: CDR1 LGHDT and CDR2 YNNKEL (reference sequence). This CDR3 contains 13 residues. This CDR3 reads CASSQDYVTEAFF. The CDR3 DNA reads TGTGCCAGCAGCCAAGATTATGTGACTGAAGCTTTCTTT. The full variable domain, its missing parts supplied by reference TRBV3-1 and TRBJ1-1, is DTAVSQTPKYLVTQMGNDKSIKCEQNLGHDTMYWYKQDSKKFLKIMFSYNNKELIINETVPNRFSPKSPDKAHLNLHINSLELGDSAVYFCASSQDYVTEAFFGQGTRLTVV.

This clonotype was seen a single time. The chain couples TRBV20-1 to TRBJ2-1; D unresolved. The V end lost 3 bases, the J end lost 7 bases, and 16 bases lay between the germline ends. Germline V gives CDR1 DFQATT, CDR2 SNEGSKA (reference sequence). The CDR3 has 14 residues. CDR3 residues: CSARERDMTNEQFF. The CDR3 bases are TGCAGTGCTAGGGAAAGGGATATGACAAATGAGCAGTTCTTC.

Many counts were recorded for this clonotype. The rearrangement uses TRBV7-2 and TRBJ2-3; 8 bases match TRBD1. J lost 0 bases, V lost 4 bases, and 3 bases had no gene match. Germline CDR1 is SGHTA and CDR2 is FQGNSA. The CDR3 length is 15 residues. CDR3 residues: CASSSWTGSTDTQYF. The CDR3 DNA sequence: TGTGCCAGCAGCTCTTGGACAGGGAGCACAGATACGCAGTATTTT.

To note about this clonotype: Just one base apart from a much larger clone, this may be a read error. CDR3 residues: CASGSRGGKEQFF. In DNA form, the CDR3 reads TGTGCCAGCGGCTCCAGGGGGGGGAAAGAGCAGTTCTTC. The chain uses TRBV12-3 or TRBV12-4 and TRBJ2-1; the D gene could be TRBD1 or TRBD2 (7 bases each). This CDR3 region has 13 residues. Trimming left V 8 bases short and J 10 bases short, with 18 bases between.

This clonotype was detected ten times or more. The chain recombines TRBV20-1 with TRBJ1-1; a possible D gene is TRBD1 (6 bases). Germline V CDR1 and CDR2: DFQATT, SNEGSKA (reference sequence). Trimming removed 3 bases from V and 1 base from J, with 12 bases in between. CDR3 length equals 14 residues. The CDR3 sequence is CSAREGHSNTEAFF. The CDR3 nucleotides are TGCAGTGCTAGGGAGGGACACTCGAACACTGAAGCTTTCTTT.

J is TRBJ2-7 and V is TRBV7-2, with 10 bases matching TRBD1. Germline V gives CDR1 SGHTA, CDR2 FQGNSA. V shed 2 bases and J 6 bases; nucleotides not matched to a gene: 13. The CDR3 sequence is 17 residues long. The DNA for the CDR3 is TGTGCCAGCAGCTTACTCGGACTCGGACAGGGGGGCAGCGAGCAGTACTTC. It encodes CASSLLGLGQGGSEQYF. Filled out from reference TRBV7-2 and TRBJ2-7, the complete variable domain reads GAGVSQSPSNKVTEKGKDVELRCDPISGHTALYWYRQSLGQGLEFLIYFQGNSAPDKSGLPSDRFSAERTGGSVSTLTIQRTQQEDSAVYLCASSLLGLGQGGSEQYFGPGTRLTVT.

At least ten counts were recorded for this clonotype. The chain joins TRBV18 to TRBJ2-2; D is undetermined. V lost 3 bases and J lost 7, with 6 bases in between. Germline V gives CDR1 KGHSH, CDR2 LQKENI. The CDR3 is made up of 12 amino acids. The CDR3 loop is CASSPAVGELFF. The CDR3, as DNA: TGTGCCAGCTCACCCGCGGTCGGGGAGCTGTTTTTT.

Concerning this clonotype itself: With a much larger clone just one base away, this may be a read error. The rearrangement links TRBV20-1 to TRBJ2-5, with 7 bases fitting TRBD1. V was clipped by 7 bases and J by 11 bases; unmatched bases: 13. Per germline, CDR1 DFQATT and CDR2 SNEGSKA (reference sequence). This CDR3 is built from 12 residues. The DNA of the CDR3 is TGCAGTGTTTTTACAGGGGACAATGAGCAGTACTTC. As protein: CSVFTGDNEQYF.

V is TRBV20-1 and J is TRBJ2-3, with 12 bases matching TRBD2. Germline V gene lookup returns CDR1 DFQATT and CDR2 SNEGSKA (reference sequence). The CDR3 is 18 amino acids. J lost 3 bases, V lost 5 bases, and 15 bases had no gene match. The CDR3 region is CSAGGLHWTSGKTDTQYF. The CDR3 DNA reads as TGCAGTGCTGGAGGCCTCCACTGGACTAGCGGGAAAACAGATACGCAGTATTTT.

The chain joins TRBV5-5 to TRBJ2-2, with D unclear. The CDR3 is made up of 14 amino acids. Germline V gene sequence: CDR1 SGHKS, CDR2 YYEKEE (reference sequence). V lost 2 bases to trimming and J lost 4 bases, with 9 bases between them. DNA for the CDR3: TGTGCCAGCAGCTTCGCCCAGTCCACCGGGGAGCTGTTTTTT. Its translation: CASSFAQSTGELFF.

This clonotype was recorded many times. The chain combines TRBV20-1 with TRBJ1-6; D remains unclear. Germline values: CDR1 DFQATT, CDR2 SNEGSKA (reference sequence). Trimming left V 1 base short and J 3 bases short, with 10 bases between. This CDR3 has 15 amino acids. The CDR3 nucleotides read TGCAGTGCTAGAGTGAGCGGGGACTATAATTCACCCCTCCACTTT. Translating gives CSARVSGDYNSPLHF.

This clonotype turned up a few times. The chain carries TRBV28 and TRBJ2-1; D is possibly TRBD1 (6 bases). The closer fit of TRBJ2-7 to the DNA end suggests the J call may be wrong. Germline loops: CDR1 MDHEN, CDR2 SYDVKM. This CDR3 comprises 16 residues. CDR3 sequence (DNA): TGTGCCAGCAGTTTAGGGACATCATGGTCCTACAATGAGCAGTACTTC. Amino acid sequence: CASSLGTSWSYNEQYF.

This clonotype came up a few times. This may stem from a read error, because a much larger clone lies one nucleotide away. V and J are TRBV6-5 and TRBJ2-3, with TRBD2 matching 8 bases. The germline V gene encodes CDR1 MNHEY and CDR2 SVGAGI. The CDR3 contains 14 residues. The CDR3 DNA reads as TGTGCCAGCAGGTACTCGGGACTAGCAGATACGCAGTATTTT. Protein: CASRYSGLADTQYF.

The chain has TRBV12-3 or TRBV12-4 and TRBJ2-2; no clear D. The V end was cut by 4 bases, the J end by 0 bases, with 9 bases between. CDR3 length equals 15 residues. Written as DNA, the CDR3 is TGTGCCAGCAGTTATGGGCTCGCGAACACCGGGGAGCTGTTTTTT. Translated, it gives CASSYGLANTGELFF.

The CDR3 sequence is CASSPQGIRCEQYF. As DNA, the CDR3 is TGTGCCAGCAGCCCCCAGGGGATCCGATGCGAGCAGTACTTC. The chain links TRBV7-2 to TRBJ2-7, with D possibly being TRBD1 (6 bases). The V gene lost 5 bases and the J gene lost 6 bases, with 17 bases spanning the gap. Germline CDR1 and CDR2: SGHTA and FQGNSA. The CDR3 has 14 amino acids.

This clonotype was detected a few times. One base away lies a much larger clone, so this may be a sequencing read error. The chain couples TRBV25-1 to TRBJ2-7, with 12 bases fitting TRBD2. The germline V gene encodes CDR1 MGHDK and CDR2 SYGVNS. The V segment lost 6 bases and the J segment 9 bases; nucleotides outside the gene matches: 9. The CDR3 length is 14 residues. In DNA, the CDR3 is TGTGCCAGCAGGGATCTAGCGGGGGGGGCACCGCAGTACTTC. The encoded protein is CASRDLAGGAPQYF.

This clonotype was detected ten times or more. Given a much more abundant clone one base away, this may be a read error. The J gene is TRBJ2-1, the V gene TRBV25-1, with 9 nucleotides matching TRBD1. This CDR3 spans 13 amino acids. Germline assignment: CDR1 MGHDK and CDR2 SYGVNS. Unmatched junction bases numbered 6, after V lost 6 bases and J lost 9 bases. CDR3 residues: CASRRGQGAEQFF. CDR3 coding DNA: TGTGCCAGCAGGCGGGGACAGGGTGCTGAGCAGTTCTTC. Complete variable domain (other parts from reference TRBV25-1 and TRBJ2-1): EADIYQTPRYLVIGTGKKITLECSQTMGHDKMYWYQQDPGMELHLIHYSYGVNSTEKGDLSSESTVSRIRTEHFPLTLESARPSHTSQYLCASRRGQGAEQFFGPGTRLTVL.

This clonotype was detected only a few times. Compared with germline, one end of the junction differs, possibly owing to a read error. This chain connects TRBV6-5 to TRBJ2-1, with D perhaps matching TRBD2 (5 bases). Germline lookup yields CDR1 MNHEY and CDR2 SVGAGI. There are 15 residues in the CDR3. The CDR3 nucleotides are TGTGCCAACAGTTTTAGTAGTGGGGAGCCCAATGAGCAGTTCTTC. Encoded protein: CANSFSSGEPNEQFF.

This clonotype has a count of ten or more. The J gene is TRBJ2-1, the V gene TRBV6-2 or TRBV6-3, with 9 bases fitting TRBD2. The CDR3 loop spans 15 amino acids. Germline-derived CDR1 and CDR2 are MNHEY and SVGEGT. The junction had 6 bases not matched to a gene; V was cut back by 2 bases and J by 7 bases. DNA of the CDR3: TGTGCCAGCAGTTACGGGCGGGGGGGCCGGAATGAGCAGTTCTTC. This sequence encodes CASSYGRGGRNEQFF.

V gene TRBV7-2 combines with J gene TRBJ1-4; D remains unclear. Germline V gives CDR1 SGHTA, CDR2 FQGNSA. V was cut by 3 bases and J by 7 bases, with 9 bases left in between. The CDR3 consists of 13 residues. CDR3 sequence reads: CASSFEWGEKLFF. As DNA, the CDR3 is TGTGCCAGCAGCTTTGAGTGGGGTGAAAAACTGTTTTTT. The full variable domain, completed using reference TRBV7-2 and TRBJ1-4, is GAGVSQSPSNKVTEKGKDVELRCDPISGHTALYWYRQSLGQGLEFLIYFQGNSAPDKSGLPSDRFSAERTGGSVSTLTIQRTQQEDSAVYLCASSFEWGEKLFFGSGTQLSVL.